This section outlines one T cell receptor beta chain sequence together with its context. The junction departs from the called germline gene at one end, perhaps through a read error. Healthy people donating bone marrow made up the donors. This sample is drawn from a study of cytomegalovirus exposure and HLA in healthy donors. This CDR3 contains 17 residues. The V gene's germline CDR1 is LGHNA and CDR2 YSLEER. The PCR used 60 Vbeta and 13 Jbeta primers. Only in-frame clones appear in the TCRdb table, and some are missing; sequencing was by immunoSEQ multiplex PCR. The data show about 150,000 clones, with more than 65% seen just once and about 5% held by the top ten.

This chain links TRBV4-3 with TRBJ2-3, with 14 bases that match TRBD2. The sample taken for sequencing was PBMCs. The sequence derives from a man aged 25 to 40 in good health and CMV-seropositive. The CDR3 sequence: CASSQGLAGGNTNTQYF. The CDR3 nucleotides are TGCGCCAGCAGCCAAGGACTAGCGGGGGGGAACACAAATACGCAGTATTTT.